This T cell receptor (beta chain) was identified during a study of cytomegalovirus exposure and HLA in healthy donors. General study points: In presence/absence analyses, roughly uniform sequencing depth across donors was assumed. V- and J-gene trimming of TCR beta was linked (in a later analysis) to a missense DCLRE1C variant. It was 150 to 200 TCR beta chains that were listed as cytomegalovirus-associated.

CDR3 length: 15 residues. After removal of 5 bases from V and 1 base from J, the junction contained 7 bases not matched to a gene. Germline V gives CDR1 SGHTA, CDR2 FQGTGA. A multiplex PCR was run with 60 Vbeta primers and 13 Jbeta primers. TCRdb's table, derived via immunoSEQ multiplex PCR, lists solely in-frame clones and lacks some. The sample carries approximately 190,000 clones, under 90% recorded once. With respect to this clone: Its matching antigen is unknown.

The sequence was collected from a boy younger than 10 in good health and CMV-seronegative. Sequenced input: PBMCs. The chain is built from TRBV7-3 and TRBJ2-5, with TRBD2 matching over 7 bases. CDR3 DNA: TGTGCCAGCAGCCCGCGCCCTAGCGGCCAAGAGACCCAGTACTTC. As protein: CASSPRPSGQETQYF.